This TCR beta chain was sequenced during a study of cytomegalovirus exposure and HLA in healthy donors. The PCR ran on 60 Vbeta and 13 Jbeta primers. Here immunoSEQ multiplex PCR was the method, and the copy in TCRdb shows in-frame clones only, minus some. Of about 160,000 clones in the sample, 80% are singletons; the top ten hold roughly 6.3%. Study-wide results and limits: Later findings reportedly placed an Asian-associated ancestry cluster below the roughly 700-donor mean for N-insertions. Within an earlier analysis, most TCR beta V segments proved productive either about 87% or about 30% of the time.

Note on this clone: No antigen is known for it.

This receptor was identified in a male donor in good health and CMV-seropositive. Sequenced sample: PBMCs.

The DNA of the CDR3 is TGTGCCAGCAGCTTGGAACTAGCGGGAGTCGAGCAGTACTTC. Its protein is CASSLELAGVEQYF. The genes are TRBV5-4 and TRBJ2-7; the match to TRBD2 covers 11 bases. V trimming: 0 bases; J trimming: 6 bases; junction bases outside the gene matches: 2. Germline CDR1 is SGHNT and CDR2 is YYREEE (reference sequence). The CDR3 is 14 amino acids.